This T cell receptor (beta chain) originates from a study of Ad26.COV2.S vaccination and SARS-CoV-2 variants (dated by TCRdb to the early 2020s). Background for the entire study: Vaccine-arm donors came from COV1001, a multicentre, randomized, double-blind, placebo-controlled phase I-IIa trial of Ad26.COV2.S in healthy adults. Sequencing of the TCRbeta repertoire served to evaluate the specificity and breadth of SARS-CoV-2-reactive T cell receptors following Ad26.COV2.S vaccination. Ad26.COV2.S was administered intramuscularly at 5 x 10^10 or 1 x 10^11 viral particles, either as a single shot or as two shots given 56 days apart. Trial participants were randomized into five groups of five: low-dose or high-dose Ad26.COV2.S given once or twice, or placebo on both occasions. The TCR-sequenced set comprised roughly 30 samples: around 20 Ad26.COV2.S vaccine recipients, 5 placebo recipients and 8 SARS-CoV-2 convalescent individuals. Blinding of investigators to trial group allocation was maintained during experiments and outcome assessment. Study-wide conclusions, independent of this receptor: The authors noted that total T cell responses may have been underestimated by the TCR breadth and depth analyses. The study was not powered to compare responses between vaccine doses or regimens. After vaccination, substantial breadth of spike-specific CD8+ and CD4+ T cell responses was reported. Comparable non-spike TCR breadth was observed between vaccine and placebo recipients, consistent with only spike being contained in the vaccine. Ad26.COV2.S recipients had higher spike-specific TCR breadth than placebo recipients (P = 0.0014).

This clone has more than one count but fewer than ten. The antigen it recognizes is unknown. Base qualities are not provided; no much larger clone lies one nucleotide away. From cysteine to phenylalanine, the CDR3 is 14 amino acids long. The DNA shown is the 42-base CDR3, in frame from base 1. V is shortened by 3 bases, J by 7 bases, and the region joining them spans 15 bases. The germline V gene yields MNHEY for CDR1 and SVGEGT for CDR2. This specimen's treatment or condition label, per the study, means: around 19 received Ad26.COV2.S at low or high dose, single or two shots; 5 received placebo; per-sample allocation not given. For vaccine and placebo recipients, repertoires were sequenced using samples collected on day 63 after the first injection. In Cohort 1b, about 25 adults aged 18-55 years were enrolled at a single site in Boston, USA, between 29 July and 7 August 2020. Ad26.COV2.S was a replication-incompetent adenovirus type 26 vector that expressed a prefusion-stabilized SARS-CoV-2 spike protein derived from the original Wuhan strain.

The immunoSEQ Assay was used to sequence TCRbeta CDR3 regions. After extraction, genomic DNA underwent amplification by bias-controlled multiplex PCR, followed by high-throughput sequencing. In the source study's methods: To quantify the absolute abundance of every unique TCRbeta CDR3 region, sequences were collapsed and filtered. T cell fraction was estimated by normalization of TCRbeta template counts to usable DNA, with usable DNA being measured through amplification of reference genes present in all nucleated cells. Repertoire TCRs were annotated as SARS-CoV-2-specific when V gene, CDR3 amino acid sequence and J gene were exactly matched to a known reactive TCR set. The reference SARS-CoV-2 TCR set was obtained from MIRA and was filtered for enrichment in COVID-19-positive ImmuneCODE repertoires, whereby public or cross-reactive TCRs were removed. Using the MIRA antigens, annotated TCRs were further analysed by specific ORF or by position within an ORF. Breadth was defined as the number of annotated unique rearrangements divided by the total number of unique productive rearrangements, and depth was defined as the summed frequency of the annotated unique rearrangements. Two-sided Wilcoxon rank-sum tests were used to compare TCR breadth between groups. The clones in this table, taken by TCRdb from immuneACCESS, are in-frame only. Not every clone is retained; where verified, under half of the shortfall comes from an unresolved V gene, and the cause of the rest is unknown. The DNA gave D and trimming, while V, J and clone size come from that table. The sample table holds about 240,000 clones, of which roughly 90% were seen once. Of the sample, about 11% falls within the top ten clones.

Sequenced here: peripheral blood, sampled in a trial of Ad26.COV2.S vaccine versus placebo. The source of this sequence is a person aged 18-65 years who received the Ad26.COV2.S COVID-19 vaccine or a placebo. Recombination joined TRBV6-2 or TRBV6-3 with TRBJ2-5, with no confidently assigned D gene. The DNA sequence follows: TGTGCCAGCAGTTATTTGGCCCTTGTGGGGACCCAGTACTTC. Its protein is CASSYLALVGTQYF.